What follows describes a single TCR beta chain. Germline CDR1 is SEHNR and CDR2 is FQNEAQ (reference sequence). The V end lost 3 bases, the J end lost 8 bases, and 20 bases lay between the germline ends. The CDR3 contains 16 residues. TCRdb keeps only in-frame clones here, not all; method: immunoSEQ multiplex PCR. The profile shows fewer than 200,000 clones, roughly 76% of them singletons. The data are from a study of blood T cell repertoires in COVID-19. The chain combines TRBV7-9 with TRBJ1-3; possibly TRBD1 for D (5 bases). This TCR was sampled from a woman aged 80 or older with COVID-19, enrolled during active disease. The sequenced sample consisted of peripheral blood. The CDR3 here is CASSFVRGGPGDTIYF. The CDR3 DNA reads TGTGCCAGCAGCTTTGTACGGGGTGGTCCGGGGGACACCATATATTTT.